This T cell receptor beta chain is from a study of shared clonotypes between healthy human individuals. Trimming took 4 bases from V and 12 from J, leaving 13 bases between them. Germline CDR1 SEHNR, CDR2 FQNEAQ (reference sequence). The CDR3 sequence is 12 residues long. Original data processing: Junction-only immunoSEQ sequences carried no quality scores, so filtering differed. TCRdb's copy holds only in-frame clones and misses some; the assay was immunoSEQ multiplex PCR. The D gene and trimming were derived from the DNA, and the V and J assignments and clone size from that table. Seen here are about half a million clones, more than 70% observed once, and the top ten hold 12%. The study, taken as a whole, reports: Investigators collected only blood, and repertoires in tissues likely differ.

Regarding this clone: Antigen: not known.

This sequence was found in a woman aged 40 to 50 in good health. Some clones in this sample may be carry-over from other donors' samples. Sequenced material: PBMCs. This chain joins TRBV7-9 and TRBJ2-1; maybe TRBD2 (5 bases). In DNA, the CDR3 is TGTGCCAGCAGCTGGACTCCGACGGGGCAGTTCTTC. Translating it yields CASSWTPTGQFF.